These T cell receptor beta chains were read from a single sample in a study of blood T cell repertoires in COVID-19. Using immunoSEQ multiplex PCR, the repertoire was profiled, and TCRdb retains in-frame clones only, with some absent. The table has tens of thousands of clones, approximately 85% seen once; the top ten hold approximately 8.6%. Sequencing was carried out using peripheral blood. The receptors derive from a human donor in a cohort sampled during active COVID-19. Each CDR3 is given with its conserved first and last residue. A D gene is named only where the DNA matches it firmly. Clone sizes are given selectively: once, few, many, or a class where the clone is expanded.

v_gene,abundance,d_gene,j_gene,CDR3nt,CDR3aa
TRBV19,few,TRBD2,TRBJ2-7,TGTGCCAGTAGTATGCTAGCGGGGGCCTACGAGCAGTACTTC,CASSMLAGAYEQYF
TRBV6-4,-,TRBD1,TRBJ2-7,TGTGCCAGCAGTGCGACCGGGACAGGGTGGAAGTACTTC,CASSATGTGWKYF
TRBV28,-,-,TRBJ2-7,TGTGCCAGCAGTACCGGACAGACTGCCTACGAGCAGTACTTC,CASSTGQTAYEQYF
TRBV6-2/TRBV6-3,few,TRBD1,TRBJ2-7,TGTGCCAGCAGTTATACCGACAGGGCCGTTTACGAGCAGTACTTC,CASSYTDRAVYEQYF
TRBV27,-,-,TRBJ2-7,TGTGCCAGCAGTTTAACACATCTTGAGGGTAACGACGAGCAGTACTTC,CASSLTHLEGNDEQYF
TRBV27,-,TRBD2,TRBJ2-5,TGTGCCAGCAGTTTGTTGGGACTAGCGGGAACCGAGACCCAGTACTTC,CASSLLGLAGTETQYF
TRBV29-1,-,-,TRBJ2-3,TGCAGCGTTGAAGAAGAAGGGGGTACGCAGTATTTT,CSVEEEGGTQYF
TRBV27,-,TRBD1,TRBJ2-6,TGTGCCAGCAGTTTGTCGGGACAGTTCTTCTCTGGGGCCAACGTCCTGACTTTC,CASSLSGQFFSGANVLTF
TRBV6-6,-,-,TRBJ2-7,TGTGCCAGCAGTTACTCGACAGAGTCCTACGAGCAGTACTTC,CASSYSTESYEQYF
TRBV7-2,-,TRBD2,TRBJ2-7,TGTGCCAGCAGCTCGGCCGGGACTAGTTTTACCGAGCAGTACTTC,CASSSAGTSFTEQYF
TRBV5-4,-,-,TRBJ2-2,TGTGCCAGCAGCTTCGGTCTAGCGAACACCGGGGAGCTGTTTTTT,CASSFGLANTGELFF
TRBV19,medium-sized,-,TRBJ2-1,TGTGCCAGTACTAGACGATCCAGCTCCTACAATGAGCAGTTCTTC,CASTRRSSSYNEQFF
TRBV5-1,-,-,TRBJ1-1,TGCGCCAGCGCAGGGACTGTGGAGAACACTGAAGCTTTCTTT,CASAGTVENTEAFF
TRBV5-6,-,TRBD1,TRBJ2-7,TGTGCCAGCAGCCCGGACAGGGGGCGATACTCCTACGAGCAGTACTTC,CASSPDRGRYSYEQYF
TRBV18,-,-,TRBJ1-3,TGTGCCAGCTCACCACTGGTCTCGGAGACTGGAAACACCATATATTTT,CASSPLVSETGNTIYF
TRBV30,-,-,TRBJ1-1,TGTGCCTGGAACAGCCTGAACACTGAAGCTTTCTTT,CAWNSLNTEAFF
TRBV3-1/TRBV3-2,-,-,TRBJ2-5,TGTGCCAGCAGCCAATGGAGTCGGGGTGCCGGCGGGGCGCACCAGTACTTC,CASSQWSRGAGGAHQYF